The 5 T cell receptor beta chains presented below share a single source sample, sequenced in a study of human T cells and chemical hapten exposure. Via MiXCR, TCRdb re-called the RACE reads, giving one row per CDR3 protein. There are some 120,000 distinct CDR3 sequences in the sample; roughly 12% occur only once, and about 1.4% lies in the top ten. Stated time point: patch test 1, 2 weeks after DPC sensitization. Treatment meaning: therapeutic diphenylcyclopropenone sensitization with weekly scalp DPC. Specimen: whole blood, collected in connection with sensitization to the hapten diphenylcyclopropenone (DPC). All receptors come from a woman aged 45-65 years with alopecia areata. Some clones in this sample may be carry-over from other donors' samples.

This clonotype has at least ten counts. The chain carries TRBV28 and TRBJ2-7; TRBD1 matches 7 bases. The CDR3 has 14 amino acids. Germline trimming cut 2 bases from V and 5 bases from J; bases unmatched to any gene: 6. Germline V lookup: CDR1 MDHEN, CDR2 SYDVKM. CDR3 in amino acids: CASSLPGTVDEQYF. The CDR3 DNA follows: TGTGCCAGCAGTTTACCCGGGACAGTTGACGAGCAGTACTTC.

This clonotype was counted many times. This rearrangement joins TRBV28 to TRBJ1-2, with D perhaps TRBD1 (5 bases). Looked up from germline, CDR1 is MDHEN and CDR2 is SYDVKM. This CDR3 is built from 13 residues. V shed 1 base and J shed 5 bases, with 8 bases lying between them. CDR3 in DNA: TGTGCCAGCAGTTTATCAGGGATGTATGGCTACACCTTC. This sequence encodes CASSLSGMYGYTF.

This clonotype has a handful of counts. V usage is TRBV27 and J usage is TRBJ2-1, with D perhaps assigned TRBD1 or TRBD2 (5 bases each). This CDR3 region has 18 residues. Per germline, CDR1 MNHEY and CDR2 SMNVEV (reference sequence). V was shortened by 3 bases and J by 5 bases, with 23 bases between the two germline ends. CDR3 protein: CASSFSRMWDGENNEQFF. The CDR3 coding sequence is TGTGCCAGCAGTTTTTCGAGAATGTGGGACGGGGAGAACAATGAGCAGTTCTTC.

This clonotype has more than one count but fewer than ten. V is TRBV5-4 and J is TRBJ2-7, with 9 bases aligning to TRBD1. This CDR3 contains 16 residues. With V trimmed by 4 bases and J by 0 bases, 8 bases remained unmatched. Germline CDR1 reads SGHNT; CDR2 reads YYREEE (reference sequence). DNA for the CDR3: TGTGCCAGCAGCACAGGGGGCGGCTCGAACTCCTACGAGCAGTACTTC. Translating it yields CASSTGGGSNSYEQYF.

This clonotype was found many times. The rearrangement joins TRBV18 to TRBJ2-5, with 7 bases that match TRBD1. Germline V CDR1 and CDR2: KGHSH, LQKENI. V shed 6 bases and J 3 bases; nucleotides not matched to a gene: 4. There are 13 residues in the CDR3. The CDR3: CASSPGQKETQYF. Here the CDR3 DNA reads TGTGCCAGCTCCCCGGGACAGAAAGAGACCCAGTACTTC.